This T cell receptor beta chain was sequenced during a study of control samples from healthy donors and cancer patients. Clones were read by immunoSEQ multiplex PCR, and TCRdb kept only the in-frame ones, dropping some. The sample yields approximately 170,000 clones, more than 85% seen once. The CDR3 length is 16 residues. The trim removed 4 bases at V and 9 bases at J, leaving 13 bases unmatched. Per the germline V gene, CDR1 is SGHAT and CDR2 is FQNNGV. Material for sequencing was blood. This receptor was taken from a woman aged 25 to 39 in good health. The chain combines TRBV11-2 with TRBJ2-1, with TRBD2 matching 9 bases. The CDR3 sequence: CASSSLRGRAWGEQFF. CDR3 nucleotides: TGTGCCAGCAGCTCCCTGCGCGGGAGGGCCTGGGGTGAGCAGTTCTTC.